This entry is about one T cell receptor beta chain. Its antigen remains unknown. CDR1 is SEHNR and CDR2 is FQNEAQ in the germline V gene (reference sequence). This CDR3 comprises 18 residues. V gave up 3 bases and J gave up 0 bases; unmatched junction bases: 9. Following extraction, RNA underwent reverse transcription to cDNA, which served as the sequencing template. Clones were read by immunoSEQ multiplex PCR, and TCRdb kept only the in-frame ones, dropping some. The sample shows 90,000 to 100,000 clones, about 40% of them seen only once. The sample comes from a study of CD8+ T cells in alopecia areata. Study context: Tofacitinib lasted 6 to 18 months, then 6 months off drug. Regarding the study as a whole: In patients, TCRs were shared less clearly than in mice, and HLA may possibly be involved. Scalp data also include sequences from resident alphabeta T cells of normal skin.

Sequencing input: CD4+ T cells sorted from blood. The TCR was taken from a human donor with alopecia areata. This chain links TRBV7-9 with TRBJ2-4, with 9 positions matching TRBD1. The CDR3 loop reads CASSFDRGTFIAKNIQYF. The CDR3 nucleotides read TGTGCCAGCAGCTTTGACAGGGGGACCTTTATAGCCAAAAACATTCAGTACTTC.